These 2 T cell receptor beta chains were sequenced from one sample in a study of T cells in Graves' hyperthyroidism and ophthalmopathy. The source material, RNA transcripts, was used to amplify TCR beta CDR3 regions. The primer set for the first-round RT-PCR of the TCR CDR3 was HTBI. TCRdb re-called the multiplex PCR reads with MiXCR, one entry per CDR3 protein. The table includes some 510,000 distinct CDR3 sequences, 20% to 25% detected once. Sequences were obtained from blood. The receptor set was obtained from a man between 18 and 29 years old with Graves' hyperthyroidism.

This clonotype has a count of ten or more. The chain employs TRBV6-1 and TRBJ2-7; possibly TRBD1 for D (5 bases). Germline V gene sequence: CDR1 MNHNS, CDR2 SASEGT. The V end was cut by 6 bases, the J end by 3 bases, with 15 bases between. The CDR3 extends over 14 amino acids. The CDR3 region has the DNA TGTGCCAGCAGAGGAACCCGACAGATCTACGAGCAGTACTTC. Protein sequence: CASRGTRQIYEQYF.

In its sample, this clonotype was seen many times. The V and J genes are TRBV30 and TRBJ1-2; 8 nucleotides align to TRBD1. Germline values: CDR1 GTSNPN, CDR2 SVGIG (reference sequence). The CDR3 consists of 13 residues. Trimming at V came to 5 bases and at J to 8 bases, leaving 10 bases not matched to a gene. The CDR3 DNA is TGTGCCTGGTGGGCCGGGACAGGTTTCGGCTACACCTTC. It encodes CAWWAGTGFGYTF.